This TCR beta chain was documented in a study of T cell responses to AZD1222 COVID-19 vaccine. Study-wide points: AZD1222 recipients seropositive at baseline numbered only six or seven.

The assay was immunoSEQ multiplex PCR, and TCRdb's table has in-frame clones only and misses some. The sample shows just under 150,000 clones, roughly 89% of them seen only once. Regarding this clone: Its antigen is not identified.

Germline V lookup: CDR1 SGHRS, CDR2 YFSETQ. This CDR3 is built from 14 residues. The V end was cut by 4 bases, the J end by 4 bases, with 14 bases between. V gene TRBV5-1 combines with J gene TRBJ1-1; D possibly corresponds to TRBD1 (6 bases). The TCR originated in an adult who received the AZD1222 COVID-19 vaccine. Material: peripheral blood, obtained 28 days after the second AZD1222 dose. CDR3 amino acids: CASSIDRTGTEAFF. The DNA of the CDR3 is TGCGCCAGCAGCATTGACAGGACTGGCACTGAAGCTTTCTTT.